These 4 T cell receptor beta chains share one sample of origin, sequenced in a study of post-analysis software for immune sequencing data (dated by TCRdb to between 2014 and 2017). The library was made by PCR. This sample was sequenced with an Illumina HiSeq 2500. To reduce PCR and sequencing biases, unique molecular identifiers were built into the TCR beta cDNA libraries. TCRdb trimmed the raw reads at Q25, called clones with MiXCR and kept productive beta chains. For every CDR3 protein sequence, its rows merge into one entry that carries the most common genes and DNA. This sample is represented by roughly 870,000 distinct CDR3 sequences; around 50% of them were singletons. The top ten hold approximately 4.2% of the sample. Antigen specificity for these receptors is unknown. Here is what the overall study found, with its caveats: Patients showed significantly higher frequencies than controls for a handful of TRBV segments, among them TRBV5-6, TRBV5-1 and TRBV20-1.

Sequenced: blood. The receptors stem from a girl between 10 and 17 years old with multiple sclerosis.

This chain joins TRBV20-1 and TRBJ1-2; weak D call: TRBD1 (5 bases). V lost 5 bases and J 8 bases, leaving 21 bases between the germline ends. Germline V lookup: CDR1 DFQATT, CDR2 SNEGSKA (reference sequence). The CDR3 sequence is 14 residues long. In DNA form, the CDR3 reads TGCAGTGCTCTCGTGGGACCCCGGGACGGGGGCTACACCTTC. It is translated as CSALVGPRDGGYTF.

CDR3 coding DNA: TGTGCTAGTGGTCCCCCCCTCTCCTACAATGAGCAGTTCTTC. Amino acids: CASGPPLSYNEQFF. The chain couples TRBV12-5 to TRBJ2-1, with D uncertain. The CDR3 length is 14 residues. Trimming took off 5 bases at V and 0 bases at J, with 8 bases between the two ends. The germline gives CDR1 LGHNT, CDR2 FRNRAP.

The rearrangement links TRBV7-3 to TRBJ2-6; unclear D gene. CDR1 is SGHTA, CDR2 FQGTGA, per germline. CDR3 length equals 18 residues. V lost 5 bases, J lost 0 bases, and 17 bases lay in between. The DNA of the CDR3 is TGTGCCAGCAGCCCTTTCACGGCCTCTCTCTCTGGGGCCAACGTCCTGACTTTC. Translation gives CASSPFTASLSGANVLTF.

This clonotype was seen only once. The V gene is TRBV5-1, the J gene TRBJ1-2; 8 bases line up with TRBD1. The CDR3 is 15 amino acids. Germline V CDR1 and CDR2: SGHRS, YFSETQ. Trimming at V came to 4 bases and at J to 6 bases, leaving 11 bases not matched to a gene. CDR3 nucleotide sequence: TGCGCCAGCAGCCCGGACAGGGCCTGGGCTCATGGCTACACCTTC. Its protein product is CASSPDRAWAHGYTF.